This entry concerns a single TCR beta chain. This sample was taken from a study of shared clonotypes between healthy human individuals. Looked up from germline, CDR1 is MDHEN and CDR2 is SYDVKM. This CDR3 is built from 15 residues. Deletions cut 2 bases from V and 7 bases from J, with 14 bases between. Profiled with immunoSEQ multiplex PCR; TCRdb holds only in-frame clones, not every one. The sample yields under 600,000 clones, about 96% seen once. J is TRBJ2-2 and V is TRBV28; weak D call: TRBD1 (5 bases). The receptor comes from a woman younger than 45 in good health. Source material: naive CD4+ T cells sorted from blood. Subset described: CD45RA+ positively selected. This chain's CDR3 is CASSLLDTQGGELFF. The CDR3 nucleotides read TGTGCCAGCAGTTTACTGGACACCCAGGGCGGGGAGCTGTTTTTT.